These T cell receptor beta chains were read from a single sample in a study of blood T cells in healthy people across ages. TCRdb reprocessed the 5' RACE reads with MiXCR, giving one entry per CDR3 protein. The top ten hold approximately 40% of the sample, which has over 700,000 distinct CDR3 sequences, 53% seen once. Sequencing input: blood. The receptors originated from an older man in good health. Each CDR3 is given with its conserved first and last residue. Clone size is stated in some rows and not others, as once, few, many or a class when expanded.

j_gene | abundance | v_gene | CDR3aa
TRBJ2-7 | . | TRBV27 | CASSLTWEGVYEQYF
TRBJ2-5 | few | TRBV4-2 | CASSQGSSGIQETQYF
TRBJ1-2 | . | TRBV4-1 | CASSHGGTDYGYTF
TRBJ2-7 | many | TRBV20-1 | CSANTGERSYEQYF
TRBJ2-7 | . | TRBV7-9 | CASSLGGVGNEQYF
TRBJ2-5 | . | TRBV3-1 | CASSQLRGRGQETQYF
TRBJ2-7 | . | TRBV12-3/TRBV12-4 | CASSLRQATYEQYF
TRBJ2-7 | few | TRBV11-2 | CASTRKRGQGMLSPYEQYF
TRBJ2-5 | few | TRBV25-1 | CASSGLGGTGGETQYF
TRBJ2-7 | once | TRBV28 | CASKQGAGEQYF
TRBJ2-3 | many | TRBV18 | CATEGDTDTQYF
TRBJ2-6 | . | TRBV2 | CASSDSSVSGANVLTF
TRBJ2-1 | . | TRBV5-1 | CASSLLGAQYNEQFF
. | . | TRBV29-1 | CSALDQETQYF
TRBJ2-7 | . | TRBV20-1 | CSASAISYEQYF
TRBJ2-1 | few | TRBV7-2 | CASSIIAGGAGNEQFF
TRBJ1-1 | few | TRBV18 | CASSLRTGDTEAFF
TRBJ2-7 | . | TRBV18 | CASSPGREGDEQYF
TRBJ2-4 | few | TRBV29-1 | CSVESRGAAKNIQYF
TRBJ1-6 | . | TRBV6-5 | CATMGRQYNSPLHF